The sample holds one count of the clone carrying this T cell receptor beta chain. V was pared by 4 bases and J by 4 bases, with 7 bases of the junction left unmatched. Germline V gives CDR1 MNHEY, CDR2 SMNVEV (reference sequence). CDR3 length: 15 residues. The sample belongs to a study of blood T cell repertoires in COVID-19. Overall study: COVID-19 samples from acute and convalescent phases originated in the United States, Italy and Spain. T cells, B-cell-depleted T cells, or PBMCs supplied cDNA or gDNA.

Per the study methods: The assay estimated nucleated cells by amplifying reference gene primers. Assay: immunoSEQ multiplex PCR; the TCRdb copy retains only in-frame clones and omits some. The DNA was the basis for D and trimming; V, J and clone size are from that table. The data show fewer than 65,000 clones, with 65% to 90% seen just once and about a sixth held by the top ten. The receptor comes from a human donor in a cohort sampled during active COVID-19. Sequencing used peripheral blood. This rearrangement joins TRBV27 to TRBJ2-3; 8 bases are a match to TRBD1. The CDR3 region has the DNA TGTGCCAGCAGTTACAGGGGGGCTATCGCAGATACGCAGTATTTT. Translated, it gives CASSYRGAIADTQYF.